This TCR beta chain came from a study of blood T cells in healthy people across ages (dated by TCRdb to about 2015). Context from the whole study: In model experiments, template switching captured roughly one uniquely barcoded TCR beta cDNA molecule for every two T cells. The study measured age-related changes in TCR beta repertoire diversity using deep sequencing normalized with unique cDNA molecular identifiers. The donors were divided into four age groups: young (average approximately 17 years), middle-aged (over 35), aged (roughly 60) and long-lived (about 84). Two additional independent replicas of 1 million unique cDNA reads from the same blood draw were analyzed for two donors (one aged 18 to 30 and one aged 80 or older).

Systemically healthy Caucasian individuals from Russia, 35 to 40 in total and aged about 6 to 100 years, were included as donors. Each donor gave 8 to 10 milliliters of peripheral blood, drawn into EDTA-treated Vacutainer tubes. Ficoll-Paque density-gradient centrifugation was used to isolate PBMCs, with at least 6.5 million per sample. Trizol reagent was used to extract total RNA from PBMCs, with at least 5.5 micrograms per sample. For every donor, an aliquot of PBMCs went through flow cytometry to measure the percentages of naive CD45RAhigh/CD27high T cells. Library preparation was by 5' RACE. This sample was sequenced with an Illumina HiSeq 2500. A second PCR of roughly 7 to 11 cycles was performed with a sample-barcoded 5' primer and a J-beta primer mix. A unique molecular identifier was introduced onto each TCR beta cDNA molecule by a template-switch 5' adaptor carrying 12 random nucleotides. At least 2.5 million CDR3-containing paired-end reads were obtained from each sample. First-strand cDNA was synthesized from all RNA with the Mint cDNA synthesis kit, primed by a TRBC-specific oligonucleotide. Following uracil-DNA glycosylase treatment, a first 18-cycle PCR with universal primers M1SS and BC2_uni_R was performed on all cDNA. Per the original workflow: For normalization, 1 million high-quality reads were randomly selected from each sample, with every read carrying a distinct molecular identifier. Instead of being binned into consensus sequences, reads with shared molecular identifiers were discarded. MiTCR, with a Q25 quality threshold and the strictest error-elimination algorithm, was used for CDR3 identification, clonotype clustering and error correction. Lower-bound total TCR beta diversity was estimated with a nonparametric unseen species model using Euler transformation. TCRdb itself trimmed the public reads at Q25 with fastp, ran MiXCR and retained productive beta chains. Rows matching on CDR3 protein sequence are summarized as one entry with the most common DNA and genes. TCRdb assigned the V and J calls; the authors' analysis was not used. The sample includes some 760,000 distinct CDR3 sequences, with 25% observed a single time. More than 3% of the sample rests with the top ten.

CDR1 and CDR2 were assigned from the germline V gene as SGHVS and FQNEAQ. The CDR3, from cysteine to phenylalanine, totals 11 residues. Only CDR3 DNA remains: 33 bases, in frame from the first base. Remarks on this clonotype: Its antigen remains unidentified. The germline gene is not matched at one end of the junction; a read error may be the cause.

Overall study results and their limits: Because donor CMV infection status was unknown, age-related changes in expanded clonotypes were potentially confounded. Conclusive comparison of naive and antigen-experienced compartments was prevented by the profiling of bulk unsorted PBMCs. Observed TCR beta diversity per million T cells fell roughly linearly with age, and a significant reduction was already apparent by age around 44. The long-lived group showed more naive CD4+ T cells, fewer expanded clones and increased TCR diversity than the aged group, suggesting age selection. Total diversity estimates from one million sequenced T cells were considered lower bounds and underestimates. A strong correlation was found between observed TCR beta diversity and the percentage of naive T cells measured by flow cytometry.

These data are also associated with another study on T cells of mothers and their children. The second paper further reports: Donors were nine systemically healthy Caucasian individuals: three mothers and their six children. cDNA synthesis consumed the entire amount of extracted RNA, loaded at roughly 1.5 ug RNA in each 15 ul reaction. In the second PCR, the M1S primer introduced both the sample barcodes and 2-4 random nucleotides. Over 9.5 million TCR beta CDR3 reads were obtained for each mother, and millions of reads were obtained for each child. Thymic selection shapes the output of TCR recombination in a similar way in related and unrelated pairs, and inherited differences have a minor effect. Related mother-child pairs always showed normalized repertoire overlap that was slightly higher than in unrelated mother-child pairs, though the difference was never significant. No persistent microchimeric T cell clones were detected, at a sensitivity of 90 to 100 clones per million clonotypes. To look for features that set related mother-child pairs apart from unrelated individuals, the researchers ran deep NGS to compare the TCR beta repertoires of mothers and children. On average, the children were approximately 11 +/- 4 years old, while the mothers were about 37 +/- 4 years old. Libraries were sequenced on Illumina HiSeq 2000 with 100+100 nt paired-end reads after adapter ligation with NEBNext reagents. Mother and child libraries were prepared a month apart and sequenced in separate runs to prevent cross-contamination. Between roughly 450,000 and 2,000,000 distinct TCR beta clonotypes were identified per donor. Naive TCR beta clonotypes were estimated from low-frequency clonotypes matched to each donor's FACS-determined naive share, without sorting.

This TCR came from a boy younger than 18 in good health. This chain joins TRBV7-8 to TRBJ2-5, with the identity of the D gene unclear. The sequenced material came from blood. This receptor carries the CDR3 CAGSSQGTQYF. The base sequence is TGTGCCGGCAGCTCCCAAGGGACCCAGTACTTC.